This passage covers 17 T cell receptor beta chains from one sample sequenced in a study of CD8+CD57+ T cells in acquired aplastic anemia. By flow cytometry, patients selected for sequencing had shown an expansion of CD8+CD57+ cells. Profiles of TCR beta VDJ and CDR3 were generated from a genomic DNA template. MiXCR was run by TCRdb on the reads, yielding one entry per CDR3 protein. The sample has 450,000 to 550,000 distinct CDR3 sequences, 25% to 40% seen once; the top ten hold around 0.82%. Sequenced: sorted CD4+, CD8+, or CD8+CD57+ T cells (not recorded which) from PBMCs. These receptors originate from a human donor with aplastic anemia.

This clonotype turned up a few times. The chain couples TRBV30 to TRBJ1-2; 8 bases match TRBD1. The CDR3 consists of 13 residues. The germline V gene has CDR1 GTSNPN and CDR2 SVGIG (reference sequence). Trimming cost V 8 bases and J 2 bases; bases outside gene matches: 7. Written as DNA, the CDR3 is TGTGCCGCCACCAGGGGGCCAAACTATGGCTACACCTTC. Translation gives CAATRGPNYGYTF.

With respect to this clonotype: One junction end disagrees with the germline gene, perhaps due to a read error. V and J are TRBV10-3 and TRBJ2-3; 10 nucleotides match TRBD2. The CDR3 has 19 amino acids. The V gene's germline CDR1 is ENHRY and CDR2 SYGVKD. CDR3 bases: TGTGCCATCAGTGATAAACTAGCGGGGCGCGGTACTAGCACAGCTACGCAGTATTTT. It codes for CAISDKLAGRGTSTATQYF.

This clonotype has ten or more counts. CDR3 protein: CASSIKRRAPSPLHF. In DNA form, the CDR3 reads TGTGCCAGTAGTATTAAACGGAGGGCGCCTTCACCCCTCCACTTT. V and J are TRBV19 and TRBJ1-6, with D unclear. V shed 3 bases and J shed 9 bases, with 15 bases lying between them. The germline V gene has CDR1 LNHDA and CDR2 SQIVND (reference sequence). There are 15 residues in the CDR3.

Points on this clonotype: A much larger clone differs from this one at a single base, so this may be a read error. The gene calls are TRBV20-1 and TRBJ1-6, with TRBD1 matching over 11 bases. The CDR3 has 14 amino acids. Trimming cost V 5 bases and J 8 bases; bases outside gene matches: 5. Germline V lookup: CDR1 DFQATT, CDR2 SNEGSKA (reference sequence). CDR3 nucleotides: TGCAGTGCTCCCGCGGGACAGGGGGATTCACCCCTCCACTTT. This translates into CSAPAGQGDSPLHF.

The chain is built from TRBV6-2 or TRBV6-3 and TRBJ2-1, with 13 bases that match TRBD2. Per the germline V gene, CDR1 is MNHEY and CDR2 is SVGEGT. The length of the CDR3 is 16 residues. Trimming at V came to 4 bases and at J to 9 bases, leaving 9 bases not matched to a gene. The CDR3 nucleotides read TGTGCCAGCAGTTCCGAAGGACTAGCGGGAGCGGGTGAGCAGTTCTTC. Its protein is CASSSEGLAGAGEQFF.

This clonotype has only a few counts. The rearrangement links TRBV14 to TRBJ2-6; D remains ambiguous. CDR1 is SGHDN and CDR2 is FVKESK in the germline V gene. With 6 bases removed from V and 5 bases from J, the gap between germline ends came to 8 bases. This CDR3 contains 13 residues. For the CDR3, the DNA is TGTGCCAGCAGTCGGAGTCGGGCCAACGTCCTGACTTTC. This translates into CASSRSRANVLTF.

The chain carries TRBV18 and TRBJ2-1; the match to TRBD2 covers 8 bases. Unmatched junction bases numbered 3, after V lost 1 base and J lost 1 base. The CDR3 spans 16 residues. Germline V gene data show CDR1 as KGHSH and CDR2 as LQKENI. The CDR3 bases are TGTGCCAGCTCACCACTTCCGGGAGGGTCCTACAATGAGCAGTTCTTC. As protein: CASSPLPGGSYNEQFF.

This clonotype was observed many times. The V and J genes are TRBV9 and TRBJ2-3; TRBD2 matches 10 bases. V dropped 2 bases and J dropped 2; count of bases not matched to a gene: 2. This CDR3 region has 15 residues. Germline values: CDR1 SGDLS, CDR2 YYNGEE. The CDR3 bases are TGTGCCAGCAGCGTTAGCGGGGGGAACACAGATACGCAGTATTTT. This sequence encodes CASSVSGGNTDTQYF. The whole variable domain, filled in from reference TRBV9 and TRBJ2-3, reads DSGVTQTPKHLITATGQRVTLRCSPRSGDLSVYWYQQSLDQGLQFLIQYYNGEERAKGNILERFSAQQFPDLHSELNLSSLELGDSALYFCASSVSGGNTDTQYFGPGTRLTVL.

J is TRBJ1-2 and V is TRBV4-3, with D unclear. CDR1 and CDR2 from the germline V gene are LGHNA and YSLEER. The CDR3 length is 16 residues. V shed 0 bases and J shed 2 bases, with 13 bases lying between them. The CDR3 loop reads CASSQDNAAPNYGYTF. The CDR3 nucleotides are TGCGCCAGCAGCCAAGATAATGCGGCACCCAACTATGGCTACACCTTC.

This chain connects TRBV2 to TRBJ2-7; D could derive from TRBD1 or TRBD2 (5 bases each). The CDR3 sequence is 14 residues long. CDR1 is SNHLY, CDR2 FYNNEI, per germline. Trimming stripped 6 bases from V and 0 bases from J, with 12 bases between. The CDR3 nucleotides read TGTGCCAGCAGCGCCGGGGCTGCCTCCTACGAGCAGTACTTC. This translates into CASSAGAASYEQYF.

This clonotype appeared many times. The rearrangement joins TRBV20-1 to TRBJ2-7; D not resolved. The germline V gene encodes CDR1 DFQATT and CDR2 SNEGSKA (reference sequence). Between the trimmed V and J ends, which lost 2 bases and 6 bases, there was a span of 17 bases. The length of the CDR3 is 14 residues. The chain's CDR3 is CSARSTPKGSEQYF. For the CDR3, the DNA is TGCAGTGCTAGAAGTACACCAAAGGGCTCCGAGCAGTACTTC.

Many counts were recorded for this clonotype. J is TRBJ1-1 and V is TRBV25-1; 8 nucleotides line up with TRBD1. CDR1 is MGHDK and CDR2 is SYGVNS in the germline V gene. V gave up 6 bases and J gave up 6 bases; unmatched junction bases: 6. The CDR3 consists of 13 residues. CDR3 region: CASRGTGLSEAFF. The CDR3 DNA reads TGTGCCAGCAGGGGGACAGGTCTTTCTGAAGCTTTCTTT.

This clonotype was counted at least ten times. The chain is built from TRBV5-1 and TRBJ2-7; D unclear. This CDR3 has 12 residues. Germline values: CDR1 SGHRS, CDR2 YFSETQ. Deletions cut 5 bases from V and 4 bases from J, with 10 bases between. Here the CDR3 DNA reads TGCGCCAGCAGGGAGAGTAATTACGAGCAGTACTTC. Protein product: CASRESNYEQYF.

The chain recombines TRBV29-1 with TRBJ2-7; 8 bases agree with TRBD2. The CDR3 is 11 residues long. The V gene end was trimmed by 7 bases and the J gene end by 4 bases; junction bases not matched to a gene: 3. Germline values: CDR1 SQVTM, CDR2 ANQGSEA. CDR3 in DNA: TGCAGCGGACGGGGGGGGTACGAGCAGTACTTC. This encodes CSGRGGYEQYF.

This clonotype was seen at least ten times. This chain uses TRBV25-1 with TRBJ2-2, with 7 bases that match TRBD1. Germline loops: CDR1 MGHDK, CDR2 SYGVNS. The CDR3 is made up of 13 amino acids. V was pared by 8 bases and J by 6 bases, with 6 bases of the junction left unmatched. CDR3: CASLTGVSGELFF. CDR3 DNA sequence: TGTGCCAGCCTTACAGGGGTCTCCGGGGAGCTGTTTTTT.

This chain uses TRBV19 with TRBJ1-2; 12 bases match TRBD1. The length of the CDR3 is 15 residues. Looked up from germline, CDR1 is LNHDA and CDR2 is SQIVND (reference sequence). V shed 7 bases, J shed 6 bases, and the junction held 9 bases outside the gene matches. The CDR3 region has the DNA TGTGCCAGTACTTTATCCGGGACAGGGGGCAATGGCTACACCTTC. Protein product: CASTLSGTGGNGYTF.

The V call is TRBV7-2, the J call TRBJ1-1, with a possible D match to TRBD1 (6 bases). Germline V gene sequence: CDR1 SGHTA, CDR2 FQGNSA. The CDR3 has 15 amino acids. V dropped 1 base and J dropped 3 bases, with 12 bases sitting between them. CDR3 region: CASSLVAGVDTEAFF. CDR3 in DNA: TGTGCCAGCAGCTTAGTTGCAGGGGTGGACACTGAAGCTTTCTTT.